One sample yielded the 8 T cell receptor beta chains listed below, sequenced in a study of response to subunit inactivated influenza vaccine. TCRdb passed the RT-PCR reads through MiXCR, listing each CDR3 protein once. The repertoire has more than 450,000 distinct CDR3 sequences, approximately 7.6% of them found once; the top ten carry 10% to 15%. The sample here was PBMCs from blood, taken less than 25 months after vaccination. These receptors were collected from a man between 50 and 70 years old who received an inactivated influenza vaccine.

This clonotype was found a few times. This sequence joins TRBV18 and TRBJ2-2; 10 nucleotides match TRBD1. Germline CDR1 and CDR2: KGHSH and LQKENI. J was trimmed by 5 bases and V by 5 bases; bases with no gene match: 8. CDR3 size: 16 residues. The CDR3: CASSSGQGLTTGELFF. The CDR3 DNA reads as TGTGCCAGCTCATCGGGACAGGGGTTGACTACCGGGGAGCTGTTTTTT.

As DNA, the CDR3 is TGTGCCAGCAGTTTCAAGCGTTCGAGTGCCGGGGAGCTGTTTTTT. It specifies CASSFKRSSAGELFF. The chain combines TRBV12-3 or TRBV12-4 with TRBJ2-2, with D hard to call. Trimming took off 3 bases at V and 6 bases at J, with 14 bases between the two ends. This CDR3 has 15 residues.

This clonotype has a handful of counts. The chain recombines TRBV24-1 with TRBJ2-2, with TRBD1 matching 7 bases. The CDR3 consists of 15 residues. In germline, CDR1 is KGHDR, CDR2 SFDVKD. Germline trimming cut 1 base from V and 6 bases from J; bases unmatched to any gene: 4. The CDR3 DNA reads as TGTGCCACCAGTGATTTAAGGGGGCTCGCCGGGGAGCTGTTTTTT. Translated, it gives CATSDLRGLAGELFF.

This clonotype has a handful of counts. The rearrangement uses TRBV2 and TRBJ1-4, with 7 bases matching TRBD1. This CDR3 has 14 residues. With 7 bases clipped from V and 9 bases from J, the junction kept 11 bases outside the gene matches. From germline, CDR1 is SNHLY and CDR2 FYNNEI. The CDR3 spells CASIGGGQSQKLFF. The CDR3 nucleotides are TGTGCCAGCATCGGGGGGGGACAGTCTCAAAAACTGTTTTTT. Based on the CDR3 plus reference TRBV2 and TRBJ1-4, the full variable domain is EPEVTQTPSHQVTQMGQEVILRCVPISNHLYFYWYRQILGQKVEFLVSFYNNEISEKSEIFDDQFSVERPDGSNFTLKIRSTKLEDSAMYFCASIGGGQSQKLFFGSGTQLSVL.

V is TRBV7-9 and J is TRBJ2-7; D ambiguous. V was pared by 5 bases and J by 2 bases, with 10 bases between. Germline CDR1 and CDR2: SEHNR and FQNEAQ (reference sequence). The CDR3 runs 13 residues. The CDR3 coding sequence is TGTGCCAGCAGCCCACGCGATACCTACGAGCAGTACTTC. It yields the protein CASSPRDTYEQYF.

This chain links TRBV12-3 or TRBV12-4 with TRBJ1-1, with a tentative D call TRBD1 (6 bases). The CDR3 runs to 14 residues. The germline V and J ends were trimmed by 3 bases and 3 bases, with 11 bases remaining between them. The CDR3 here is CASSLTGWYTEAFF. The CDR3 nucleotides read TGTGCCAGCAGTTTGACAGGTTGGTACACTGAAGCTTTCTTT.

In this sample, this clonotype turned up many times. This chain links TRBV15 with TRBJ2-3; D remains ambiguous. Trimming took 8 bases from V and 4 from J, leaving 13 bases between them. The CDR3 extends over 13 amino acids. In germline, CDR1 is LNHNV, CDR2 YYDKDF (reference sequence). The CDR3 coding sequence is TGTGCCACCGCGGAGCTGGTGCCAGATACGCAGTATTTT. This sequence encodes CATAELVPDTQYF.

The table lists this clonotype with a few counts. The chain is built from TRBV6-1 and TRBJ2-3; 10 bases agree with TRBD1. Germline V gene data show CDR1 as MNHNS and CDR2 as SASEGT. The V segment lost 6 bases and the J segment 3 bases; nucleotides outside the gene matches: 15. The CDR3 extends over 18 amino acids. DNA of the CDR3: TGTGCCAGCAGACGACGTCCCGGGACAGGGGCACAAACAGATACGCAGTATTTT. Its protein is CASRRRPGTGAQTDTQYF.